This T cell receptor beta chain was sequenced in a study of shared clonotypes between healthy human individuals. Study findings and constraints: Generation probabilities were higher for clonotypes shared across all four sorted-subset donors than for unshared ones.

The CDR3 runs to 12 residues. The V gene's germline CDR1 is LNHDA and CDR2 SQIVND (reference sequence). The V end was cut by 5 bases, the J end by 2 bases, with 5 bases between. Donors, healthy HIV-negative adults, lacked recent acute infections or vaccinations. The CD8 memory sample joined CD45RO+ cells and CCR7-negative CD45RA+ cells. How the authors handled the data: ImmunoSEQ yielded junction-only sequences lacking quality scores, so filtering differed. Assay used: immunoSEQ multiplex PCR; TCRdb lists only in-frame clones, some missing. For V, J and clone size, that table is used; D and trimming come from the DNA. This table has about 110,000 clones, roughly 70% appearing once. For this clone: Its antigen remains unknown.

The source of this sequence is a woman in her thirties in good health. The chain couples TRBV19 to TRBJ2-3, with D unresolved. The sample taken for sequencing was memory CD8+ T cells sorted from blood. Subset described: CD45RO+ cells pooled with CCR7-negative TemRA cells. CDR3 in DNA: TGTGCCAGTAGTGGATTCACAGATACGCAGTATTTT. Translating gives CASSGFTDTQYF.